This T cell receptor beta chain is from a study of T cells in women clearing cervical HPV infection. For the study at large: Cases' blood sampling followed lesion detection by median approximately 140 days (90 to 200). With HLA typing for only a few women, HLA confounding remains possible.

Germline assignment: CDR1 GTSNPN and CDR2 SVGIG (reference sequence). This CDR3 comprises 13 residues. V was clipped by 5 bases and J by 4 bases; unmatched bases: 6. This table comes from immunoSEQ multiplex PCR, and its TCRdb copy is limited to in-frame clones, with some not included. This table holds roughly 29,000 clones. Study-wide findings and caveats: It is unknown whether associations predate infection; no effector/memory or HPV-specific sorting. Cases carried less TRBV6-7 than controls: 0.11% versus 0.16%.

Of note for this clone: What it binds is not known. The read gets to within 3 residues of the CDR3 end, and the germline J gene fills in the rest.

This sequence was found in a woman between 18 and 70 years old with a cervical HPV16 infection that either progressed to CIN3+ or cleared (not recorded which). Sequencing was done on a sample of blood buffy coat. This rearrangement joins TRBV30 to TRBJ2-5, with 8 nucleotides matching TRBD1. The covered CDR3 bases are TGTGCCTGGGCGACAGGGGTAGGAGAGACC. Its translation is CAWATGVGET. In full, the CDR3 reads CAWATGVGETQYF.